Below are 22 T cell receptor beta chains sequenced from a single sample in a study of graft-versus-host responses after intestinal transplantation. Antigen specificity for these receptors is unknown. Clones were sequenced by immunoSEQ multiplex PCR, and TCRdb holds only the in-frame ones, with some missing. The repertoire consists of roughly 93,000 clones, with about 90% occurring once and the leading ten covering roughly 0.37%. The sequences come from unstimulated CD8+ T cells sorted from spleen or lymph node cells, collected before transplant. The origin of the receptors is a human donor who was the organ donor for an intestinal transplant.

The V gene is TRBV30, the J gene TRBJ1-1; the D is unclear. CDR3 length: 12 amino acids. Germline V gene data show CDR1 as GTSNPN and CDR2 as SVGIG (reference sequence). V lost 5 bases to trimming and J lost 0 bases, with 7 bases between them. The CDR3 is CAWGEVNTEAFF. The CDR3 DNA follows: TGTGCCTGGGGAGAGGTGAACACTGAAGCTTTCTTT. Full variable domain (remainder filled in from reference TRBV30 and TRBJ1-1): SQTIHQWPATLVQPVGSPLSLECTVEGTSNPNLYWYRQAAGRGLQLLFYSVGIGQISSEVPQNLSASRPQDRQFILSSKKLLLSDSGFYLCAWGEVNTEAFFGQGTRLTVV.

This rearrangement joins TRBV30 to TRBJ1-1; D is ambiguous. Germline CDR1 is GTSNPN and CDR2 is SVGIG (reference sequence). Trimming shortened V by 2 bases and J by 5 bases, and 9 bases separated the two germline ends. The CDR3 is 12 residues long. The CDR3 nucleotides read TGTGCCTGGAGTACCGGGGAGACTGAAGCTTTCTTT. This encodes CAWSTGETEAFF. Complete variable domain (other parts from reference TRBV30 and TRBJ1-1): SQTIHQWPATLVQPVGSPLSLECTVEGTSNPNLYWYRQAAGRGLQLLFYSVGIGQISSEVPQNLSASRPQDRQFILSSKKLLLSDSGFYLCAWSTGETEAFFGQGTRLTVV.

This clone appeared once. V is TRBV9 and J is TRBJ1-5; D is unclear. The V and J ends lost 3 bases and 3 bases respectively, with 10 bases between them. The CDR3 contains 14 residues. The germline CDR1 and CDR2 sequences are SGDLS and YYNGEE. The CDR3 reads CASSDGRDNQPQHF. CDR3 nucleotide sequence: TGTGCCAGCAGCGATGGACGGGACAATCAGCCCCAGCATTTT.

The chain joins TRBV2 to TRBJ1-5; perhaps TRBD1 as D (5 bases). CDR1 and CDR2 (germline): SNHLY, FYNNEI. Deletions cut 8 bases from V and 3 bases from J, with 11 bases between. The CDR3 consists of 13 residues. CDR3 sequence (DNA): TGTGCCAGCTGGGCACAGGACAATCAGCCCCAGCATTTT. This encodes CASWAQDNQPQHF.

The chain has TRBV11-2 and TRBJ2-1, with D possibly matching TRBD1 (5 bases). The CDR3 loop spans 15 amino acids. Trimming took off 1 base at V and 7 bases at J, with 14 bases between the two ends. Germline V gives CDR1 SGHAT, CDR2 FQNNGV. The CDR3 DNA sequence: TGTGCCAGCAGCTTAGTGACCCAGGGTTGGAATGAGCAGTTCTTC. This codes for CASSLVTQGWNEQFF.

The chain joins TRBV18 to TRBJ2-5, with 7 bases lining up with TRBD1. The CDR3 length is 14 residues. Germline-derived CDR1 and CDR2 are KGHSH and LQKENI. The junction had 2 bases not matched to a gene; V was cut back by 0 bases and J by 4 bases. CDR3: CASSPPRTGETQYF. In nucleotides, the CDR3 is TGTGCCAGCTCACCACCGCGGACAGGAGAGACCCAGTACTTC.

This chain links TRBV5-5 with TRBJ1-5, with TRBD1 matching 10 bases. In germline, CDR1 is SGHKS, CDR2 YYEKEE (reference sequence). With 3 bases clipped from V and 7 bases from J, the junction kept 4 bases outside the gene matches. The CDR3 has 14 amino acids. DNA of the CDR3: TGTGCCAGCAGCTGGACAGGGGGAAGCCAGCCCCAGCATTTT. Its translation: CASSWTGGSQPQHF.

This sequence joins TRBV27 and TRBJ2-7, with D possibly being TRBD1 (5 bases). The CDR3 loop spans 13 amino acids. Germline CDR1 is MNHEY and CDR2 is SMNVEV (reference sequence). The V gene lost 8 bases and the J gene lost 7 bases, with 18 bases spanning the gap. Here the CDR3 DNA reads TGTGCCAGCGGCAGGCCTAGTTCAGGGGAGCAGTACTTC. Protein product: CASGRPSSGEQYF.

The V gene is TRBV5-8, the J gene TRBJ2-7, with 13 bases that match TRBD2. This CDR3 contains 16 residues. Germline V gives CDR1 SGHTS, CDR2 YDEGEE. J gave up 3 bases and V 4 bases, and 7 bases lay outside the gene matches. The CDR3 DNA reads TGTGCCAGCAGCCCTGGACTAGCGGGGGTATACTACGAGCAGTACTTC. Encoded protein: CASSPGLAGVYYEQYF.

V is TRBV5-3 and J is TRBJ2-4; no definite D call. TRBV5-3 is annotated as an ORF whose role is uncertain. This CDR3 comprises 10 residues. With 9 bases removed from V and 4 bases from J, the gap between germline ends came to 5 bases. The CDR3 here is CAMTKNIQYF. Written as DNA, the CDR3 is TGTGCCATGACAAAAAACATTCAGTACTTC.

This chain's CDR3 is CASRERGGPYEQYF. The CDR3 DNA sequence: TGCGCCAGCAGGGAGCGGGGGGGCCCCTACGAGCAGTACTTC. This sequence joins TRBV4-1 and TRBJ2-7, with 10 positions matching TRBD2. V shed 6 bases and J 2 bases; nucleotides not matched to a gene: 4. Germline loops: CDR1 MGHRA, CDR2 YSYEKL. CDR3 length: 14 residues.

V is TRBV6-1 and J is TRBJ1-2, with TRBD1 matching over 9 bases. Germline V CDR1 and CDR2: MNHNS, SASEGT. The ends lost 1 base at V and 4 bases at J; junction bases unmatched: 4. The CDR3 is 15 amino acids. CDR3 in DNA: TGTGCCAGCAGTGAAGAAGGGACAGGGACCTATGGCTACACCTTC. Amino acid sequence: CASSEEGTGTYGYTF.

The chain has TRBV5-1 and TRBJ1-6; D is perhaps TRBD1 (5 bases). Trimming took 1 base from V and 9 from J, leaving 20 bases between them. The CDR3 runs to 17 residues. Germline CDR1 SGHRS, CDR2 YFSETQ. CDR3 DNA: TGCGCCAGCAGCTTGTGGACAAACTCCCTTCGGCGTTCACCCCTCCACTTT. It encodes CASSLWTNSLRRSPLHF.

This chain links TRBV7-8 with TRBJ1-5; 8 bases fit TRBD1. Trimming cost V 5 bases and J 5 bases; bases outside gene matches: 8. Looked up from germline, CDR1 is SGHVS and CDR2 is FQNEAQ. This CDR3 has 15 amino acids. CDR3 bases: TGTGCCAGCAGCCCGGACAGGGCCTACTATCAGCCCCAGCATTTT. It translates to CASSPDRAYYQPQHF.

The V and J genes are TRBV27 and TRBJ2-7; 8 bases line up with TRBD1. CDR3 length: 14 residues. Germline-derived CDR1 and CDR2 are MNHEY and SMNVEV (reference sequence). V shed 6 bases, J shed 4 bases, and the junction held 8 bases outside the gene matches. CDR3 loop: CASSHPGQGYEQYF. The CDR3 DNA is TGTGCCAGCAGCCATCCCGGACAGGGTTACGAGCAGTACTTC.

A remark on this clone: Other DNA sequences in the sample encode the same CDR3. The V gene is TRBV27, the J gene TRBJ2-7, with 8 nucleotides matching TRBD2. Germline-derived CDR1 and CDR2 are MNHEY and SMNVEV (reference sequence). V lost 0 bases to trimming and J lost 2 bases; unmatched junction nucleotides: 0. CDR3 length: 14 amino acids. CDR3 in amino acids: CASSLSSGAYEQYF. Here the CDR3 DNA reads TGTGCCAGCAGTTTATCTAGCGGGGCCTACGAGCAGTACTTC.

The CDR3 here is CASSEVGTGPSGDYGYTF. In nucleotides, the CDR3 is TGTGCCAGCAGTGAAGTGGGGACAGGGCCCAGCGGGGACTATGGCTACACCTTC. The V call is TRBV6-1, the J call TRBJ1-2, with 9 bases lining up with TRBD1. There are 18 residues in the CDR3. The germline V gene has CDR1 MNHNS and CDR2 SASEGT. V trimming: 1 base; J trimming: 3 bases; junction bases outside the gene matches: 12.

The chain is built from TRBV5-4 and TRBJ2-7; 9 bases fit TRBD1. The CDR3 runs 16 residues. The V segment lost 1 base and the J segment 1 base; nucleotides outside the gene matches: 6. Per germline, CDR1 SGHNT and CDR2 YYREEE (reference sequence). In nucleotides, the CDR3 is TGTGCCAGCAGCTTGCAGGGGACAGGGCCTTCCTACGAGCAGTACTTC. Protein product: CASSLQGTGPSYEQYF.

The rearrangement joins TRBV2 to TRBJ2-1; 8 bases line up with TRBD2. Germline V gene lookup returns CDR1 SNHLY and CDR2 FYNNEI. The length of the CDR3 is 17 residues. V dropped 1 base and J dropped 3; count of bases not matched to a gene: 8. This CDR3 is CASSEGFGGVIYNEQFF. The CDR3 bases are TGTGCCAGCAGTGAAGGATTCGGGGGGGTCATCTACAATGAGCAGTTCTTC.

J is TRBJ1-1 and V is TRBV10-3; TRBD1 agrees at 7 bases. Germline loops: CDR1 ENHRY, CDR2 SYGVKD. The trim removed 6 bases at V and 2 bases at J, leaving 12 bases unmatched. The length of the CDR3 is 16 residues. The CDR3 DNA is TGTGCCATCAGCGACCGCATGACAGGGCCAAACACTGAAGCTTTCTTT. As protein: CAISDRMTGPNTEAFF.

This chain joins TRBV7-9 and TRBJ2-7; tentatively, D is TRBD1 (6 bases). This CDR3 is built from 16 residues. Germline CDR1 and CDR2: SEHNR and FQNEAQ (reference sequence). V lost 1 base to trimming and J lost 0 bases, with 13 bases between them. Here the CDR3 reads CASSLGGQGGSYEQYF. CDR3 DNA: TGTGCCAGCAGCTTAGGGGGGCAGGGTGGCTCCTACGAGCAGTACTTC.

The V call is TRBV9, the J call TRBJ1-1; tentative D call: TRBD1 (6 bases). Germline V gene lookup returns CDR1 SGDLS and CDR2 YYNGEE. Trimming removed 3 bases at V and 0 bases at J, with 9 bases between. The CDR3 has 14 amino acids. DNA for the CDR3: TGTGCCAGCAGCGAGCACAGGGTGAACACTGAAGCTTTCTTT. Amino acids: CASSEHRVNTEAFF.